This TCR beta chain was identified in a study of cytomegalovirus exposure and HLA in healthy donors. The study, taken as a whole, reports: Trimming of TCR beta V- and J-genes showed a link, identified in a later analysis, to a missense DCLRE1C variant. Later analysis identified several of the most significant clusters that appeared linked to common viral pathogens.

This clone has a handful of counts. The target antigen is unknown. The CDR3 is 12 residues long. Germline values: CDR1 SGHDT, CDR2 YYEEEE. V was pared by 4 bases and J by 4 bases, with 6 bases between. Primers included in the PCR were 60 Vbeta and 13 Jbeta primers. Generated by immunoSEQ multiplex PCR, the TCRdb table keeps only in-frame clones and is missing some. Among 120,000 to 150,000 clones listed, over 8% were seen once. The TCR was taken from a male donor in good health and CMV-seronegative. Sequenced input: PBMCs. The J gene is TRBJ1-3, the V gene TRBV5-6; D is unresolved. The CDR3 bases are TGTGCCAGCAGCATAGTCGGAAACACCATATATTTT. This translates into CASSIVGNTIYF.